The 30 T cell receptor beta chains reported below all come from one sample, sequenced in a study of T-cell reconstitution after alpha-beta-depleted transplantation in children. Preparing the TCRbeta library involved the use of unique molecular identifiers. TCRdb reprocessed the PCR reads with MiXCR, giving one entry per CDR3 protein. The table records a few hundred thousand distinct CDR3 sequences, 10% to 15% of them present only once. The sequencing used PBMCs, mostly from graft donor cells, collected 360 days after TCRalphabeta/CD19-depleted stem cell transplant. The receptors shown here come from a male patient aged 5 to 17 who had a stem cell transplant for acute myeloid leukemia, so the T cells may come from the graft donor.

CDR3 bases: TGCAGCGTTGTGATCGACGGCTATGGCTACACCTTC. Amino acids: CSVVIDGYGYTF. The rearrangement joins TRBV29-1 to TRBJ1-2; no clear D gene. V shed 4 bases and J shed 4 bases, with 10 bases lying between them. This CDR3 has 12 residues. Looked up from germline, CDR1 is SQVTM and CDR2 is ANQGSEA. The whole variable domain, filled in from reference TRBV29-1 and TRBJ1-2, reads SAVISQKPSRDICQRGTSLTIQCQVDSQVTMMFWYRQQPGQSLTLIATANQGSEATYESGFVIDKFPISRPNLTFSTLTVSNMSPEDSSIYLCSVVIDGYGYTFGSGTRLTVV.

The chain combines TRBV4-3 with TRBJ2-7; 10 nucleotides align to TRBD1. The CDR3 sequence is 15 residues long. V gave up 3 bases and J gave up 5 bases; unmatched junction bases: 7. Germline V gene lookup returns CDR1 LGHNA and CDR2 YSLEER. The CDR3 loop is CASSHRGQGSHEQYF. CDR3 bases: TGCGCCAGCAGCCACCGGGGACAGGGGTCCCACGAGCAGTACTTC.

The chain uses TRBV24-1 and TRBJ2-1; TRBD2 might be the D (6 bases). The CDR3 is 17 amino acids. Germline V gene lookup returns CDR1 KGHDR and CDR2 SFDVKD. With 3 bases removed from V and 4 bases from J, the gap between germline ends came to 18 bases. The CDR3 bases are TGTGCCACCAGTGATGGCCCCCCGGGAGTAGTTTACAATGAGCAGTTCTTC. It encodes CATSDGPPGVVYNEQFF.

This clonotype was seen a handful of times. The J gene is TRBJ1-5, the V gene TRBV4-2, with unresolved D. The length of the CDR3 is 20 residues. V gave up 4 bases and J gave up 3 bases, with 28 bases separating them. Germline values: CDR1 LGHNA, CDR2 YNFKEQ. This CDR3 reads CASSRVVMRQCPKANQPQHF. In DNA, the CDR3 is TGTGCCAGCAGCCGGGTTGTTATGAGACAATGCCCCAAGGCCAATCAGCCCCAGCATTTT.

The chain employs TRBV25-1 and TRBJ2-3; 7 bases align to TRBD1. The V gene's germline CDR1 is MGHDK and CDR2 SYGVNS. J lost 3 bases, V lost 0 bases, and 6 bases had no gene match. This CDR3 is 16 amino acids long. CDR3: CASSEYRGRGTDTQYF. The CDR3 nucleotides read TGTGCCAGCAGTGAATATAGGGGGCGAGGGACAGATACGCAGTATTTT.

In regard to this clonotype: This CDR3 is missing its conserved last phenylalanine or tryptophan, likely due to a read error. The chain is built from TRBV20-1 and TRBJ2-1; TRBD2 matches at 8 bases. The germline CDR1 and CDR2 sequences are DFQATT and SNEGSKA (reference sequence). This CDR3 has 12 amino acids. Trimming at V came to 6 bases and at J to 12 bases, leaving 10 bases not matched to a gene. CDR3 amino acids: CSASILAVPQFY. For the CDR3, the DNA is TGCAGTGCCTCGATACTAGCGGTTCCGCAGTTCTAC.

There are a few counts of this clonotype. V and J are TRBV7-2 and TRBJ2-3; 7 bases match TRBD1. This CDR3 spans 14 amino acids. J gave up 5 bases and V 5 bases, and 7 bases lay outside the gene matches. The germline gives CDR1 SGHTA, CDR2 FQGNSA. The CDR3 spells CASSQDRQRDTQYF. Written as DNA, the CDR3 is TGTGCCAGCAGCCAGGACAGGCAGCGAGATACGCAGTATTTT. Full variable domain (outside the CDR3, taken from reference TRBV7-2 and TRBJ2-3): GAGVSQSPSNKVTEKGKDVELRCDPISGHTALYWYRQSLGQGLEFLIYFQGNSAPDKSGLPSDRFSAERTGGSVSTLTIQRTQQEDSAVYLCASSQDRQRDTQYFGPGTRLTVL.

This clonotype has a count of ten or more. V usage is TRBV5-1 and J usage is TRBJ2-5; 9 nucleotides match TRBD1. V was pared by 2 bases and J by 5 bases, with 7 bases of the junction left unmatched. This CDR3 is built from 15 residues. Germline V gene sequence: CDR1 SGHRS, CDR2 YFSETQ. CDR3 loop: CASSFYGTGMETQYF. Written as DNA, the CDR3 is TGCGCCAGCAGCTTTTACGGGACAGGGATGGAGACCCAGTACTTC.

This clonotype was detected ten times or more. The chain links TRBV14 to TRBJ2-5; D might be TRBD2 (6 bases). With 0 bases removed from V and 3 bases from J, the gap between germline ends came to 17 bases. From germline, CDR1 is SGHDN and CDR2 FVKESK. CDR3 length: 17 amino acids. The chain's CDR3 is CASSQDRGPGGEETQYF. The CDR3 DNA sequence: TGTGCCAGCAGCCAAGATCGGGGCCCTGGCGGGGAAGAGACCCAGTACTTC.

This clonotype was found a few times. CDR3 nucleotide sequence: TGTGCCAGCTCTCCCCGGCGGGTGAACACTGAAGCTTTCTTT. The encoded protein is CASSPRRVNTEAFF. V and J are TRBV25-1 and TRBJ1-1; D call uncertain. Germline V CDR1 and CDR2: MGHDK, SYGVNS. Trimming shortened V by 8 bases and J by 0 bases, and 13 bases separated the two germline ends. The CDR3 is 14 residues long. Full variable domain (outside the CDR3, taken from reference TRBV25-1 and TRBJ1-1): EADIYQTPRYLVIGTGKKITLECSQTMGHDKMYWYQQDPGMELHLIHYSYGVNSTEKGDLSSESTVSRIRTEHFPLTLESARPSHTSQYLCASSPRRVNTEAFFGQGTRLTVV.

The chain joins TRBV15 to TRBJ2-1; D gene uncertain. Looked up from germline, CDR1 is LNHNV and CDR2 is YYDKDF (reference sequence). Trimming left V 0 bases short and J 2 bases short, with 2 bases between. The CDR3 length is 13 residues. The CDR3, as DNA: TGTGCCACCAGCAGAGACACCTACAATGAGCAGTTCTTC. This translates into CATSRDTYNEQFF.

This clonotype was detected many times. The genes are TRBV29-1 and TRBJ1-4, with 7 positions matching TRBD1. V shed 5 bases, J shed 10 bases, and the junction held 7 bases outside the gene matches. Germline V gene data show CDR1 as SQVTM and CDR2 as ANQGSEA. This CDR3 is 12 amino acids long. The CDR3 spells CSVQGVDLKLFF. The CDR3 bases are TGCAGCGTTCAGGGGGTCGACTTAAAACTGTTTTTT. The complete variable domain, with remaining parts taken from reference TRBV29-1 and TRBJ1-4, reads SAVISQKPSRDICQRGTSLTIQCQVDSQVTMMFWYRQQPGQSLTLIATANQGSEATYESGFVIDKFPISRPNLTFSTLTVSNMSPEDSSIYLCSVQGVDLKLFFGSGTQLSVL.

This chain uses TRBV6-5 with TRBJ2-7; TRBD2 matches at 10 bases. The CDR3 runs 15 residues. The V gene end was trimmed by 4 bases and the J gene end by 6 bases; junction bases not matched to a gene: 9. The germline gives CDR1 MNHEY, CDR2 SVGAGI. Written as DNA, the CDR3 is TGTGCCAGCAGTTTAAGCGGGAGGGCTCAAGGCGAGCAGTACTTC. This codes for CASSLSGRAQGEQYF.

There are many counts of this clonotype. J is TRBJ2-3 and V is TRBV5-6, with D tentatively TRBD2 (5 bases). Germline V lookup: CDR1 SGHDT, CDR2 YYEEEE. With 1 base removed from V and 8 bases from J, the gap between germline ends came to 8 bases. CDR3 length equals 12 residues. The CDR3 sequence: CASSLTEATQYF. In DNA, the CDR3 is TGTGCCAGCAGCTTGACGGAGGCTACGCAGTATTTT.

At least ten counts were recorded for this clonotype. This chain joins TRBV16 and TRBJ2-1; D ambiguous. Per the germline V gene, CDR1 is KGHSY and CDR2 is FQNENV. This CDR3 is 14 amino acids long. Trimming removed 2 bases from V and 6 bases from J, with 11 bases in between. CDR3 sequence (DNA): TGTGCCAGCAGCCAAACAGCAGGCTTCAATGAGCAGTTCTTC. It specifies CASSQTAGFNEQFF.

This clonotype has more than one count but fewer than ten. The V call is TRBV25-1, the J call TRBJ2-3, with 10 nucleotides matching TRBD2. The CDR3 loop spans 16 amino acids. Germline lookup yields CDR1 MGHDK and CDR2 SYGVNS. J lost 4 bases, V lost 4 bases, and 8 bases had no gene match. The DNA for the CDR3 is TGTGCCAGCAGTGTAATAGCGGGAGGTGGGGCAGATACGCAGTATTTT. It yields the protein CASSVIAGGGADTQYF.

The gene calls are TRBV7-9 and TRBJ2-2; TRBD2 matches 8 bases. Germline lookup yields CDR1 SEHNR and CDR2 FQNEAQ (reference sequence). The CDR3 is 15 amino acids. The ends lost 8 bases at V and 1 base at J; junction bases unmatched: 6. CDR3 amino acids: CASHLAGLNTGELFF. The CDR3, as DNA: TGTGCCAGCCACCTAGCGGGTTTGAACACCGGGGAGCTGTTTTTT.

This sequence joins TRBV4-3 and TRBJ2-5; TRBD2 aligns across 13 bases. V was clipped by 0 bases and J by 1 base; unmatched bases: 5. The germline gives CDR1 LGHNA, CDR2 YSLEER. The length of the CDR3 is 18 residues. CDR3 residues: CASSQDGLAGVSQETQYF. The CDR3, as DNA: TGCGCCAGCAGCCAAGATGGACTAGCGGGAGTTTCCCAAGAGACCCAGTACTTC.

In its sample, this clonotype was seen a few times. This rearrangement joins TRBV3-1 to TRBJ2-2; D is uncertain. The CDR3 runs to 15 residues. CDR1 is LGHDT and CDR2 is YNNKEL in the germline V gene (reference sequence). Trimming removed 3 bases from V and 3 bases from J, with 11 bases in between. CDR3 coding DNA: TGTGCCAGCAGCCAGGGGAACTCTCACACCGGGGAGCTGTTTTTT. It translates to CASSQGNSHTGELFF.

The chain couples TRBV7-9 to TRBJ2-1; no clear D gene. The germline V gene has CDR1 SEHNR and CDR2 FQNEAQ (reference sequence). There are 17 residues in the CDR3. The V gene lost 4 bases and the J gene lost 5 bases, with 21 bases spanning the gap. The chain's CDR3 is CASSYNDGSFRDNEQFF. CDR3 bases: TGTGCCAGCAGCTACAATGACGGGTCCTTTAGGGACAATGAGCAGTTCTTC.

The sample holds a few counts of this clonotype. The chain links TRBV12-3 or TRBV12-4 to TRBJ2-1; D call uncertain. The CDR3 is made up of 16 amino acids. Between the trimmed V and J ends, which lost 6 bases and 0 bases, there was a span of 15 bases. Here the CDR3 DNA reads TGTGCCAGCAGCCCCATGGGCGCTAGCTCCTACAATGAGCAGTTCTTC. Translation gives CASSPMGASSYNEQFF.

This chain joins TRBV18 and TRBJ2-1; TRBD1 agrees at 7 bases. The CDR3 is 14 residues long. From germline, CDR1 is KGHSH and CDR2 LQKENI. With 5 bases clipped from V and 3 bases from J, the junction kept 4 bases outside the gene matches. Here the CDR3 reads CASSLTGFYNEQFF. CDR3 nucleotides: TGTGCCAGCTCATTGACAGGGTTCTACAATGAGCAGTTCTTC.

This clonotype was detected only once. The chain is built from TRBV29-1 and TRBJ2-1; 8 bases agree with TRBD2. Per germline, CDR1 SQVTM and CDR2 ANQGSEA. Trimming cost V 8 bases and J 4 bases; bases outside gene matches: 7. This CDR3 has 13 residues. DNA for the CDR3: TGCAGCATGACTAGCGATCTTTACAATGAGCAGTTCTTC. Its translation: CSMTSDLYNEQFF.

This clonotype was seen only a few times. V usage is TRBV7-9 and J usage is TRBJ1-1; the D gene is possibly TRBD1 (5 bases). CDR1 SEHNR and CDR2 FQNEAQ come from the germline V gene (reference sequence). The V end was cut by 5 bases, the J end by 3 bases, with 16 bases between. The CDR3 runs 15 residues. CDR3 DNA: TGTGCCAGCAGCCCACCGAGGGGTGGGGACACTGAAGCTTTCTTT. Protein sequence: CASSPPRGGDTEAFF. Filled out from reference TRBV7-9 and TRBJ1-1, the complete variable domain reads DTGVSQNPRHKITKRGQNVTFRCDPISEHNRLYWYRQTLGQGPEFLTYFQNEAQLEKSRLLSDRFSAERPKGSFSTLEIQRTEQGDSAMYLCASSPPRGGDTEAFFGQGTRLTVV.

This clonotype was counted only a few times. The chain has TRBV27 and TRBJ1-2; tentatively, D is TRBD1 (6 bases). Germline CDR1 is MNHEY and CDR2 is SMNVEV (reference sequence). The CDR3 totals 14 residues. Trimming took 5 bases from V and 8 from J, leaving 18 bases between them. CDR3 coding DNA: TGTGCCAGCAGTCCTACAGGGACTATGGAGGGCTACACCTTC. It codes for CASSPTGTMEGYTF.

V gene TRBV6-1 combines with J gene TRBJ1-2; the match to TRBD1 covers 11 bases. The CDR3 is 13 amino acids. CDR1 MNHNS and CDR2 SASEGT come from the germline V gene. Losses at the gene ends were 6 bases for V and 8 bases for J; bases not matched to a gene: 5. The CDR3 DNA reads TGTGCCAGCAGCAGGGGACAGGGGGAAGGCTACACCTTC. Its translation is CASSRGQGEGYTF.

This clonotype was observed a few times. This chain connects TRBV6-1 to TRBJ1-5, with D perhaps TRBD1 (6 bases). The CDR3 totals 15 residues. V lost 6 bases and J lost 9, with 21 bases in between. CDR1 is MNHNS and CDR2 is SASEGT in the germline V gene. This CDR3 reads CASSPIGGLGGPQHF. CDR3 coding DNA: TGTGCCAGCAGCCCCATTGGGGGCCTCGGGGGGCCCCAGCATTTT.

The V gene is TRBV9, the J gene TRBJ2-7, with TRBD2 as a possible D gene (6 bases). Germline V gene lookup returns CDR1 SGDLS and CDR2 YYNGEE. This CDR3 region has 15 residues. Trimming left V 6 bases short and J 2 bases short, with 18 bases between. The CDR3 DNA follows: TGTGCCAGCATCTTTAGGGGAGGTCAGACCTACGAGCAGTACTTC. It specifies CASIFRGGQTYEQYF.

The sample holds many counts of this clonotype. This CDR3 is CSASLTSGITGELFF. The DNA for the CDR3 is TGCAGTGCTAGCCTGACTAGCGGGATCACCGGGGAGCTGTTTTTT. The V gene is TRBV20-1, the J gene TRBJ2-2; 11 nucleotides match TRBD2. The germline CDR1 and CDR2 sequences are DFQATT and SNEGSKA (reference sequence). J lost 4 bases, V lost 3 bases, and 4 bases had no gene match. The CDR3 is 15 residues long.

The chain employs TRBV9 and TRBJ2-1; D might be TRBD2 (5 bases). V gave up 0 bases and J gave up 4 bases, with 14 bases separating them. The CDR3 loop spans 16 amino acids. Germline V CDR1 and CDR2: SGDLS, YYNGEE. CDR3 DNA sequence: TGTGCCAGCAGCGTAGTACAGAGACTACCATACAATGAGCAGTTCTTC. Translation gives CASSVVQRLPYNEQFF.